This T cell receptor (beta chain) derives from a study of blood T cells in healthy people across ages. Sample-barcoded 5' priming and a J-beta primer mix drove a second PCR of roughly 6 to 12 cycles. TCRdb redid the calling of the 5' RACE reads with MiXCR, one entry per CDR3 protein. The sample consists of about 800,000 distinct CDR3 sequences, 20% to 25% of them appearing once. Findings and limits, study-wide: TCR beta diversity, measured per million T cells, fell in a roughly linear way with age.

This clonotype was counted between two and nine times. Its target is not known. These data were also reused for a study on T cells of mothers and their children. That publication notes: Each donor was one of three healthy Caucasian mothers or one of their six children. Thymic selection shapes TCR recombination output in related pairs, and it does so similarly in unrelated pairs. An overlap that was slightly higher, though non-significant, was seen in related mother-child pairs versus unrelated pairs.

This TCR came from a boy aged 5-17 years in good health. Input material: blood.

The CDR3 spells CASSLSVGSEYEQYF. Written as DNA, the CDR3 is TGTGCCAGCAGCTTAAGTGTAGGGAGTGAGTACGAGCAGTACTTC. V and J are TRBV7-3 and TRBJ2-5; tentative D call: TRBD2 (5 bases). The DNA end lines up better with TRBJ2-7; the J call may be wrong. The germline V gene encodes CDR1 SGHTA and CDR2 FQGTGA. The CDR3 is 15 residues long.